The 23 T cell receptor beta chains in this list originate from one sample, sequenced in a study of OX40 agonist ivuxolimab in advanced cancers. Clones were read by immunoSEQ multiplex PCR, and TCRdb kept only the in-frame ones, dropping some. Of roughly 41,000 clones listed, about 72% are singletons. The source material was CD4+ or CD8+ T cells sorted from blood, sampled in a trial of the OX40 agonist ivuxolimab. These receptors were taken from an adult with an advanced solid tumor such as melanoma, head and neck, liver or kidney cancer.

The rearrangement joins TRBV7-9 to TRBJ1-4; D may be TRBD1 (5 bases). Germline lookup yields CDR1 SEHNR and CDR2 FQNEAQ (reference sequence). This CDR3 has 17 amino acids. V lost 2 bases, J lost 1 base, and 14 bases lay in between. CDR3 bases: TGTGCCAGCAGCTTAAGAGGCGGGGGTTTAACTAATGAAAAACTGTTTTTT. Translation: CASSLRGGGLTNEKLFF.

CDR3 DNA sequence: TGTGCCAGCAGGGGTACCCCTCATACGCAGTATTTT. It specifies CASRGTPHTQYF. The chain recombines TRBV25-1 with TRBJ2-3; D gene ambiguous. Germline assignment: CDR1 MGHDK and CDR2 SYGVNS. The CDR3 totals 12 residues. V shed 6 bases and J shed 7 bases, with 11 bases lying between them.

The V gene is TRBV28, the J gene TRBJ1-5; D is unclear. The germline V gene encodes CDR1 MDHEN and CDR2 SYDVKM. The CDR3 runs 16 residues. Trimming shortened V by 2 bases and J by 0 bases, and 11 bases separated the two germline ends. The CDR3 coding sequence is TGTGCCAGCAGTTTAAGTACAGCCCATAGCAATCAGCCCCAGCATTTT. This translates into CASSLSTAHSNQPQHF.

This clone was seen a handful of times. This chain links TRBV7-2 with TRBJ2-3, with TRBD2 identical over 10 bases. Trimming at V came to 4 bases and at J to 4 bases, leaving 11 bases not matched to a gene. The CDR3 loop spans 17 amino acids. Per the germline V gene, CDR1 is SGHTA and CDR2 is FQGNSA. The CDR3 spells CASSSREALAGADTQYF. The CDR3 nucleotides are TGTGCCAGCAGCTCCAGGGAAGCGCTAGCGGGAGCAGATACGCAGTATTTT.

The chain couples TRBV7-9 to TRBJ2-5, with 13 bases lining up with TRBD2. Losses at the gene ends were 5 bases for V and 1 base for J; bases not matched to a gene: 4. Germline-derived CDR1 and CDR2 are SEHNR and FQNEAQ (reference sequence). The CDR3 totals 16 residues. CDR3 nucleotides: TGTGCCAGCAGCCTGGGACTAGCGGGGCTCCAAGAGACCCAGTACTTC. Protein: CASSLGLAGLQETQYF. Drawing the rest from reference TRBV7-9 and TRBJ2-5, the complete variable domain is DTGVSQNPRHKITKRGQNVTFRCDPISEHNRLYWYRQTLGQGPEFLTYFQNEAQLEKSRLLSDRFSAERPKGSFSTLEIQRTEQGDSAMYLCASSLGLAGLQETQYFGPGTRLLVL.

This clone was observed a handful of times. The V gene is TRBV6-6, the J gene TRBJ1-6, with D maybe TRBD1 (5 bases). This CDR3 region has 12 residues. CDR1 and CDR2 (germline): MNHNY, SVGAGI (reference sequence). Trimming stripped 4 bases from V and 8 bases from J, with 6 bases between. As DNA, the CDR3 is TGTGCCAGCAGTTTGGGGGATTCACCCCTCCACTTT. This gives the protein CASSLGDSPLHF.

CDR3 region: CAGGSQETQYF. For the CDR3, the DNA is TGTGCTGGCGGGAGTCAAGAGACCCAGTACTTC. This rearrangement joins TRBV7-9 to TRBJ2-5, with 7 bases aligning to TRBD2. CDR3 size: 11 residues. The V gene's germline CDR1 is SEHNR and CDR2 FQNEAQ (reference sequence).

V and J are TRBV5-1 and TRBJ2-7; 11 nucleotides match TRBD2. V dropped 3 bases and J dropped 6; count of bases not matched to a gene: 5. CDR3 length: 14 residues. Germline-derived CDR1 and CDR2 are SGHRS and YFSETQ. CDR3 loop: CASSSSGGLFEQYF. The CDR3 DNA sequence: TGCGCCAGCAGCTCTAGCGGGGGGCTTTTCGAGCAGTACTTC.

The rearrangement links TRBV30 to TRBJ2-5; the D gene is possibly TRBD2 (6 bases). Germline lookup yields CDR1 GTSNPN and CDR2 SVGIG (reference sequence). The germline V and J ends were trimmed by 8 bases and 5 bases, with 21 bases remaining between them. This CDR3 comprises 14 residues. The CDR3 is CAGQGPREWETQYF. DNA of the CDR3: TGTGCCGGTCAAGGCCCACGGGAGTGGGAGACCCAGTACTTC.

The chain employs TRBV19 and TRBJ2-1; the D is unclear. Germline-derived CDR1 and CDR2 are LNHDA and SQIVND (reference sequence). The germline V and J ends were trimmed by 6 bases and 7 bases, with 7 bases remaining between them. The CDR3 totals 11 residues. CDR3 sequence (DNA): TGTGCCAGTAGAGGCATTAATGAGCAGTTCTTC. Amino acids: CASRGINEQFF.

The chain uses TRBV7-2 and TRBJ1-4; TRBD1 might be the D (5 bases). CDR1 is SGHTA and CDR2 is FQGNSA in the germline V gene. The CDR3 length is 15 residues. V lost 1 base, J lost 7 bases, and 13 bases lay in between. CDR3: CASSLEGTGGEKLFF. DNA of the CDR3: TGTGCCAGCAGCTTAGAGGGTACTGGGGGTGAAAAACTGTTTTTT.

The rearrangement links TRBV28 to TRBJ2-7; 8 bases line up with TRBD1. The CDR3 is 15 amino acids. V gave up 4 bases and J gave up 5 bases; unmatched junction bases: 10. Germline CDR1 MDHEN, CDR2 SYDVKM. The CDR3 here is CASSWIGQGFNEQYF. The DNA of the CDR3 is TGTGCCAGCAGTTGGATCGGACAGGGCTTCAACGAGCAGTACTTC.

The chain carries TRBV19 and TRBJ2-2, with D tentatively TRBD2 (6 bases). The germline V and J ends were trimmed by 7 bases and 1 base, with 19 bases remaining between them. The germline gives CDR1 LNHDA, CDR2 SQIVND (reference sequence). The CDR3 covers 17 residues. The CDR3 reads CASMRSPGALNTGELFF. The CDR3 DNA reads as TGTGCCAGTATGAGGTCCCCGGGAGCCCTGAACACCGGGGAGCTGTTTTTT.

The chain is built from TRBV4-1 and TRBJ1-3; no clear D. V was trimmed by 4 bases and J by 1 base, leaving 8 bases between them. Germline CDR1 is MGHRA and CDR2 is YSYEKL. The CDR3 runs to 14 residues. The CDR3 reads CASSPRRSGNTIYF. Written as DNA, the CDR3 is TGCGCCAGCAGCCCCAGGCGGTCTGGAAACACCATATATTTT.

The chain links TRBV18 to TRBJ1-2; no firm D call. Deletions cut 3 bases from V and 3 bases from J, with 8 bases between. The CDR3 is 13 residues long. Germline values: CDR1 KGHSH, CDR2 LQKENI. The DNA of the CDR3 is TGTGCCAGCTCACCTACAGCAGACTATGGCTACACCTTC. It encodes CASSPTADYGYTF.

The chain uses TRBV7-9 and TRBJ2-2; 10 positions agree with TRBD2. The CDR3 totals 17 residues. V was clipped by 4 bases and J by 1 base; unmatched bases: 6. Germline V lookup: CDR1 SEHNR, CDR2 FQNEAQ (reference sequence). CDR3 nucleotide sequence: TGTGCCAGCAGCTGGGTAGGACTAGCGGAGAACACCGGGGAGCTGTTTTTT. Amino acids: CASSWVGLAENTGELFF.

This clone was counted many times. V gene TRBV25-1 combines with J gene TRBJ1-2; D remains unclear. V was trimmed by 0 bases and J by 8 bases, leaving 7 bases between them. CDR3 length: 12 amino acids. CDR1 and CDR2 from the germline V gene are MGHDK and SYGVNS. In DNA form, the CDR3 reads TGTGCCAGCAGTGAATACAAGGACGGCTACACCTTC. Translation gives CASSEYKDGYTF.

The chain recombines TRBV6-6 with TRBJ1-6, with D unresolved. V dropped 6 bases and J dropped 10 bases, with 10 bases sitting between them. Germline-derived CDR1 and CDR2 are MNHNY and SVGAGI (reference sequence). The CDR3 is 12 amino acids. The CDR3 DNA is TGTGCCAGCAGGGGCACGGACTCACCCCTCCACTTT. Translation gives CASRGTDSPLHF.

This clone was seen a handful of times. The V call is TRBV11-2, the J call TRBJ2-5, with TRBD2 identical over 10 bases. Germline lookup yields CDR1 SGHAT and CDR2 FQNNGV. CDR3 length equals 15 residues. V shed 1 base and J 5 bases; nucleotides not matched to a gene: 4. The CDR3 region is CASSLGGGLAETQYF. In DNA, the CDR3 is TGTGCCAGCAGCTTAGGGGGGGGACTAGCGGAGACCCAGTACTTC.

The chain carries TRBV7-3 and TRBJ2-2, with D unclear. Trimming left V 4 bases short and J 1 base short, with 4 bases between. This CDR3 has 13 amino acids. Germline CDR1 and CDR2: SGHTA and FQGTGA. The CDR3 is CASSSRNTGELFF. In DNA, the CDR3 is TGTGCCAGCAGCTCGAGGAACACCGGGGAGCTGTTTTTT. The whole variable domain, remainder taken from reference TRBV7-3 and TRBJ2-2, is GAGVSQTPSNKVTEKGKYVELRCDPISGHTALYWYRQSLGQGPEFLIYFQGTGAADDSGLPNDRFFAVRPEGSVSTLKIQRTERGDSAVYLCASSSRNTGELFFGEGSRLTVL.

The chain is built from TRBV7-8 and TRBJ2-2; 8 bases fit TRBD1. J gave up 5 bases and V 5 bases, and 4 bases lay outside the gene matches. Germline V gives CDR1 SGHVS, CDR2 FQNEAQ. There are 14 residues in the CDR3. The CDR3 region is CASSARTGTGELFF. CDR3 coding DNA: TGTGCCAGCAGCGCCCGGACAGGGACCGGGGAGCTGTTTTTT.

The rearrangement uses TRBV7-9 and TRBJ2-1, with 10 positions matching TRBD2. Germline-derived CDR1 and CDR2 are SEHNR and FQNEAQ (reference sequence). Trimming cost V 0 bases and J 8 bases; bases outside gene matches: 7. This CDR3 is built from 16 residues. The DNA of the CDR3 is TGTGCCAGCAGCTTAGCTTCTAGCGGGAGCTTGGATGAGCAGTTCTTC. The encoded protein is CASSLASSGSLDEQFF.

The genes are TRBV6-4 and TRBJ2-3; 9 bases are a match to TRBD2. Germline lookup yields CDR1 MRHNA and CDR2 SNTAGT. The junction had 8 bases not matched to a gene; V was cut back by 4 bases and J by 12 bases. This CDR3 is 13 amino acids long. The CDR3 DNA reads TGTGCCAGCAGTGGAGAAGCGGGGGGAGATCAGTATTTT. Its translation is CASSGEAGGDQYF.